This T cell receptor beta chain is drawn from a study of breast tumors, draining lymph nodes, adjacent tissues (dated by TCRdb to the mid-2010s). For the study in its entirety: Breast cancer patients provided tumor, adjacent nontumor tissue and axillary lymph nodes, and the study compared the TCR beta repertoires across these three sources. The study aimed to assess the relationships and possible T-cell exchange between tumor, surrounding tissue and draining lymph node repertoires in human breast cancer. Results the study describes overall, beyond this receptor: Tumor T-cell repertoires showed less diversity than lymph node repertoires and more diversity than nontumor tissue repertoires, and tumor T-cell repertoires showed preferential V and J gene usage. Tumor and nontumor tissue repertoires were found to be significantly more similar in luminal-like than in basal-like breast cancer. Rather than being directly demonstrated, the conclusion that tumor T cells originate in lymph nodes was presented as consistent with a hypothesis. The data were considered consistent with most tumor T cells being derived from the lymph node and subsequently expanding within tumor tissue.

From the cysteine up to the phenylalanine, the CDR3 has a length of 16 residues. CDR3 DNA only is kept here, 48 bases in frame from base 1. For this chain, trimming is 4 bases at the V end and 3 bases at the J end, and the number of junction bases without a gene match is 13. From a lookup of the germline V gene, CDR1 and CDR2 are SGDLS and YYNGEE. These reads were obtained on an Illumina HiSeq 2000. Multiplex PCR amplification was used to build the TCR beta chain libraries. High-throughput sequencing was used to analyze the amplified TCR beta chain products. TCRdb redid the processing of the public reads, applying fastp at Q25 and MiXCR, and retained in-frame beta chains. Every distinct CDR3 protein forms one entry, paired with its most common genes and DNA. This sample gives 150,000 to 200,000 distinct CDR3 sequences in total; 30% to 35% of them show up just once. The ten largest make up 4% to 5.5% of the sample.

As for this clonotype: The antigen it binds to is not known. Base qualities are not provided; no much larger clone lies one nucleotide away.

Lymph node samples were obtained from the axillary draining lymph nodes of breast cancer patients. Sequenced sample: axillary lymph node tissue. The receptor comes from a female donor with breast cancer. Some clones in this sample may be carry-over from other donors' samples. Here the chain combines TRBV9 and TRBJ2-7, with 7 central nucleotides matching TRBD1. The encoded CDR3 is CASSPFRDRDSYEQYF. The DNA sequence is given as TGTGCCAGCAGCCCCTTCCGGGACCGGGACAGCTACGAGCAGTACTTC.